The following is a TCR beta chain sequence with its context. Its antigen is not identified. This CDR3 region has 16 residues. The germline V and J ends were trimmed by 6 bases and 3 bases, with 18 bases remaining between them. In germline, CDR1 is MDHEN, CDR2 SYDVKM. Into CD45RA+ naive and CD45RA-negative memory subsets, the CD4+ cells were split. The data stem from a study of shared clonotypes between healthy human individuals. Study-wide results and caveats: Incomplete sequencing of sorted subsets was indicated by rarefaction despite large depth.

Authors' processing steps: As immunoSEQ supplied junction-only sequences (without quality scores), filtering differed. Data came from immunoSEQ multiplex PCR; TCRdb stores just in-frame clones and leaves some out. The V and J calls and clone size come from that table; D and trimming were worked out from the DNA. The sample consists of approximately 740,000 clones, around two thirds of them appearing once. Sequenced sample: memory CD4+ T cells sorted from blood. As to subset: CD45RA-negative fraction. This rearrangement joins TRBV28 to TRBJ2-1; D gene uncertain. The origin of this receptor is a woman in her twenties or thirties in good health. CDR3 in amino acids: CASRLTRERLYNEQFF. The CDR3 DNA reads TGTGCCAGCAGACTGACTCGAGAGCGCCTCTACAATGAGCAGTTCTTC.